This T cell receptor beta chain appears in the sequencing data of a study of blood T cell repertoires in COVID-19 (dated by TCRdb to the early 2020s). For context, the study as a whole: Samples covering the acute and convalescent phases of COVID-19 were provided by collaborators in the United States, Italy and Spain. The samples were drawn from the first 160 participants of the ongoing ImmuneRACE study and from 1,254 subjects provided by 6 global collaborators. Subjects who had been exposed to COVID-19, were actively infected with it, or had recovered from it provided the deeply sampled blood TCRbeta repertoires that made up the dataset. A de-identified subject ID, COVID-19 status, age in years and sex were almost always included in the sample metadata. The material from the prospective study consisted of cDNA or gDNA derived from T cells, B-cell-depleted T cells, or PBMCs. Where available, HLA class I and class II types were obtained from metadata supplied by the sample provider rather than from assay-based typing. The repertoires were made available in a free public database intended to serve as a resource for research on the immune response to SARS-CoV-2. General findings and caveats noted by the study authors: How much clinical and demographic metadata was included differed by source and by participant, and the metadata was provided uncurated.

The collaborating institutions used their own protocols to collect whole blood in K2EDTA tubes. For TCRbeta analysis, collaborators shipped samples in one of three forms: frozen whole blood, isolated PBMCs, or DNA extracted from either of those sample types. A word on this clone: The antigen it recognizes is unknown. No base quality information exists; no much larger clone differs at one position.

TCRbeta CDR3 regions were amplified from genomic DNA using the immunoSEQ Assay, a bias-controlled multiplex PCR. The published analysis was carried out like this. Within the assay, amplification of reference gene primers was used to estimate how many nucleated cells each sample contained. Sequence reads were collapsed and filtered to measure the absolute abundance of every unique TCRbeta CDR3 rearrangement. For each sample, productive Simpson clonality was calculated as the square root of Simpson's diversity index over productive rearrangements. The table comes from immuneACCESS by way of TCRdb, which keeps in-frame sequences with V and J called. Part of the clones is missing from these tables; in studies checked, under half for an unresolved V gene and the rest for unknown reasons. The V and J calls and clone size were taken over from that table, and D and trimming were inferred from the DNA. Recorded for this sample are about 130,000 clones; just under 85% of them occurred a single time. The ten largest make up 10% to 15% of the sample.

V ends up 6 bases short and J 5 bases short, with an unmatched junction base count of 10. Based on the germline V gene, the CDR1 and CDR2 sequences are LGHNA and YNFKEQ. Taken from cysteine to phenylalanine, the CDR3 has 17 residues. The sequence is cut down to CDR3 DNA, 51 bases in frame from base 1. Material: peripheral blood. Rearrangement joined TRBV4-2 to TRBJ2-1, with TRBD2 matching 13 junction bases. The receptor comes from a human donor in a cohort sampled during active COVID-19. The CDR3 region: CASRGRALAGGDNEQFF. The sequenced DNA: TGTGCCAGCAGAGGACGTGCACTAGCGGGGGGGGACAATGAGCAGTTCTTC.